Sequencing of this T cell receptor beta chain was carried out in a study of blood T cells in healthy people across ages. Study as a whole: Capturing about one barcoded beta molecule per two T cells was achieved by template switching.

Approximately 10 milliliters was the volume of peripheral blood drawn from each donor. The germline V gene encodes CDR1 MNHEY and CDR2 SMNVEV (reference sequence). V was trimmed by 5 bases and J by 4 bases, leaving 12 bases between them. This CDR3 is built from 14 residues. Worth noting for this clonotype: The antigen remains unidentified.

With a J-beta primer mix and a sample-barcoded 5' primer, a second PCR ran 7 to 11 cycles. Unique molecular identifiers of 12 random nucleotides labeled each cDNA. TCRdb re-derived calls from the 5' RACE reads in MiXCR, one entry per CDR3 protein. The data hold about 400,000 distinct CDR3 sequences, with roughly half observed a single time. Points from the study as a whole: In these data, TCR beta diversity tracked strongly with naive T cell percentage.

Sequencing was carried out using blood. This sequence joins TRBV27 and TRBJ2-1, with a tentative D call TRBD1 (5 bases). The TCR sequence derives from a man in his sixties in good health. The CDR3 loop is CASSLLTAYNEQFF. DNA of the CDR3: TGTGCCAGCAGTCTCTTGACAGCTTACAATGAGCAGTTCTTC.